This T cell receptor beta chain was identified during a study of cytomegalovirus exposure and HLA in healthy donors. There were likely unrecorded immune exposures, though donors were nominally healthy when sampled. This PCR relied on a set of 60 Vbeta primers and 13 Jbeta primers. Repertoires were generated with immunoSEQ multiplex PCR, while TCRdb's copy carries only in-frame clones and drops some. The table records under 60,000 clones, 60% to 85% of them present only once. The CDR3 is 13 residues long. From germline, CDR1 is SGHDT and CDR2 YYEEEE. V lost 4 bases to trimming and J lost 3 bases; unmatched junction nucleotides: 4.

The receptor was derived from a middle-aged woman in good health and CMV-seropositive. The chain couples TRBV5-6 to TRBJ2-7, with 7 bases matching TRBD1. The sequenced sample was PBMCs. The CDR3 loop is CASSLTGIYEQYF. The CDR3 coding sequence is TGTGCCAGCAGCCTGACAGGGATCTACGAGCAGTACTTC. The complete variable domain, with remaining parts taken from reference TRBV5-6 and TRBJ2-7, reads DAGVTQSPTHLIKTRGQQVTLRCSPKSGHDTVSWYQQALGQGPQFIFQYYEEEERQRGNFPDRFSGHQFPNYSSELNVNALLLGDSALYLCASSLTGIYEQYFGPGTRLTVT.